Described below is a single T cell receptor beta chain sequence and its context. No antigen is known for it. One base away there is no much larger clone; base qualities are not given. The cohort consisted of 650 to 700 healthy bone marrow donors. Cohort members were all nominally healthy when sampled, although unrecorded immune exposures were likely present. The donor was CMV seronegative and was included in the group of a few hundred seronegative cohort members. Every donor gave a peripheral blood sample, and the peripheral blood mononuclear cells from that sample were used for TCR beta sequencing. The Qiagen DNeasy Blood Extraction Kit was used to extract genomic DNA from the blood cell samples. The CDR3 spans 14 residues, from the cysteine through the phenylalanine. CDR3 DNA is the only sequence kept; it has 42 bases, read in frame from the first base. V and J lose 5 bases and 4 bases, and a span of 14 bases separates them. For CDR1 and CDR2, the germline V gene lists SGHVS and FQNEAQ.

This entry belongs to a study of cytomegalovirus exposure and HLA in healthy donors (dated by TCRdb to 2016 to 2017). Background for the entire study: According to an earlier analysis of a few hundred of the donors, some 180 million T cells yielded roughly 110 million unique TCR beta sequences and approximately 280 Gb of sequence data. An early release covering roughly 600 HLA-typed donors comprised 250 to 350 gigabases of sequencing data and around 80 million unique TCR sequences. Of the 398 genotyped donors, 65% to 90% were placed in the genetic ancestry cluster associated with self-reported Caucasian donors. The study was designed to test whether signatures of past pathogen exposure could be identified by cataloging public T cell receptors. The study used immunosequencing to profile the T cell repertoires of more than 650 subjects and linked those repertoires to cytomegalovirus serostatus. A separate validation cohort of 100 to 150 different subjects was used in addition to the roughly 720-subject first cohort. The study combined high-throughput TCR immunosequencing, statistical association of individual TCRs with disease status, and machine learning to predict cytomegalovirus infection status. A later analysis re-examined previously published TCR beta repertoires from around 670 donors and added high-resolution HLA genotyping to investigate patterns of TCR occurrence. Rather than drawing on any new phenotypic data, the later analysis identified candidate immune exposures from TCR beta sequences and the way those sequences occurred across donors. An earlier analysis of around 580 of the donors used high-throughput TCR beta sequencing to judge whether each TCR beta V gene segment behaved as functional or pseudogenic. Donor age, sex, ethnicity and CMV serostatus were collected together with the repertoire data. Genome-wide SNP genotypes for about three fifths of the roughly 670 donors were used in a later genetic analysis, which treated that subset as a discovery cohort. Every discovery cohort repertoire had been produced on one sequencing platform. HLA typing covered class I and class II loci at four-digit resolution. The number of donors typed differed by locus, with about 620-630 for A, B, C, DRB1 and DQB1, 522 for DQA1, over 600 for DPA1, and roughly 450 for DPB1. Several DR-DQ haplotypes were handled as single units for association and clustering because linkage in the cohort was strong. On average, about 200,000 unique TCR beta nucleotide sequences were sequenced per donor among some 430 genotyped donors of the cohort, with 15% to 20% of those sequences being non-productive. Beyond this particular receptor, the publication reports: According to a later analysis, parvovirus B19, influenza, CMV and Epstein-Barr virus appeared linked to several top co-occurrence clusters. The cohort was sequenced for TCR beta chains only, and without alpha or paired-chain data the features that could be detected were limited. According to a later genetic analysis, donors in an Asian-associated ancestry cluster had fewer N-insertions in productive TCRs than the roughly 670-donor mean. In a later analysis, most CMV-associated TCR beta chains were found to appear HLA-restricted, with HLA associations seemingly driven largely by CMV exposure. Presence/absence analyses assumed roughly uniform sequencing depth across donors, an assumption that may not hold. A later analysis associated 16,951 TCR beta sequences with specific HLA alleles at a false discovery rate of 0.05. Three of the identified cytomegalovirus-associated TCR beta chains were confirmed in vitro to be specific for cytomegalovirus antigens. Because the 87-base-pair reads could not distinguish some IMGT-functional V segments, including TRBV6-2 and TRBV6-3, those segments were excluded. The only immune exposure information available for the cohort was CMV serostatus. Compared with equally common non-associated chains, HLA-associated TCR beta chains in a later analysis were more clonally expanded and had lower generation probabilities. Strong co-occurrence of HLA alleles, especially DR and DQ, made assigning TCR associations to individual alleles difficult. The classifier was reported to diagnose cytomegalovirus status with high specificity and sensitivity in both the original and validation cohorts. The study listed 164 TCR beta chains as associated with cytomegalovirus. A further reported finding was that TCR beta sequences accurately predicted the HLA-A and HLA-B alleles for most subjects in the first cohort. Because counts were too low, roughly 18 rarely observed V segments, including chromosome 9 orphons, were left out of the earlier analysis of about 500 of the donors. In a later analysis, TCR association rates were found to vary across HLA loci, with the most associated TCRs seen for DRB1 alleles and the fewest for HLA-C alleles. Correlated functional status among segregating V segments might be attributable to linkage disequilibrium, but an unknown experimental factor could not be ruled out. In a later genetic analysis, a missense DCLRE1C variant was associated with V-gene and J-gene trimming of TCR beta chains, and the association was replicated in an independent cohort. HLA typing was unavailable for some donors at each locus, so association tests used only the typed subset. Most TCR sequences were seen in very few donors, while some public TCRs were found in many individuals. An earlier analysis of around 540 of the donors showed that most TCR beta V segments appeared in productive rearrangements either about 87% or about 30% of the time, which broadly matched IMGT annotations. The authors suggested that the approach could potentially be generalized to other disease states and immunological phenotypes. A cluster of highly shared sequence variants was judged likely to represent a technical artifact of the sequencing pipeline.

The receptor library was made with the immunoSEQ multiplex PCR assay. A mixture of 60 forward primers for TCR Vbeta segments and 13 reverse primers for TCR Jbeta segments was used in the multiplex PCR. Amplification of the CDR3 region of rearranged TCR beta genes was performed with a multiplex PCR assay on genomic DNA. The amplified TCR beta libraries were sequenced on the Illumina HiSeq System as 87-base-pair reads. In the authors' own workflow: A later analysis tallied roughly 78 million unique TCR beta chains across the approximately 670 repertoires, and some 10 million of those chains were shared by two or more donors. To remove PCR and sequencing errors, raw reads were error-corrected and collapsed into unique sequences using a nearest-neighbor algorithm that merged closely related sequences. Alignment of CDR3 sequences to IMGT reference sequences was used to assign V, D and J gene segments. For a sequence to be retained, a match of at least six nucleotides to both a V gene segment and a J gene segment was required. Rearrangements were classified as productive when the CDR3 lacked stop codons and remained in frame with V and J, and all other rearrangements were classified as non-productive. CDR3 was defined according to IMGT convention as the region running from the second conserved V-encoded cysteine to the conserved J-encoded phenylalanine. The earlier analysis of 500 to 750 of the donors excluded any sequence lacking an unambiguous match to a single V gene segment. In an earlier analysis of roughly 600 of the donors, a V segment was called functional when productive rearrangements were above 56.7%, and segregating when the standard deviation between donors exceeded 5%. A statistical classification framework was built to diagnose cytomegalovirus status from the catalog of TCR beta chain sequences. In a later analysis, TCR nucleotide sequences were compared against IMGT/GENE-DB human TR gene sequences so that V and J genes could be assigned. Using the TCRdist pipeline, a later analysis assigned CDR3 sequences along with most-parsimonious VDJ recombination scenarios. A later analysis defined each TCR beta chain by its CDR3 amino acid sequence plus V-gene family, and excluded reads lacking a unique V-gene family. As a way to deal with suspected cross-contamination and a sequencing artifact, a later analysis dropped under 600 nucleotide sequences that were highly shared and had low generation probability. A later analysis calculated a clonal expansion index for each public chain from normalized within-repertoire ranks of inferred template counts. Generation probabilities in a later analysis came from a VDJ recombination model fitted to out-of-frame rearrangements, and those results were checked against IGoR. In a later analysis, hypergeometric tests were used to score TCR-TCR, TCR-HLA and TCR-CMV co-occurrence, with a repertoire-size bias correction applied to TCR pairs. In a later analysis, false discovery rates were estimated by permuting HLA or CMV assignments 20 times. A later analysis grouped co-occurring TCRs with DBSCAN, adding TCRdist sequence similarity when clustering within HLA-allele-positive subsets. Co-occurrence clustering excluded repertoires with fewer than 30,000 or more than 120,000 public chains, plus five with anomalous nucleotide sharing. TCRdb carries this immuneACCESS record with in-frame sequences only. Its versions omit some clonotypes, under half of them owing to an unresolved V gene in the studies checked, with the rest unexplained. V and J calls and clone size are those listed in that table; D and trimming were worked out from the DNA. This sample gives about 150,000 clones in total; just under 75% of them show up just once. 1.5% to 2% of the sample is in the top ten clones.

The chain is encoded by TRBV7-8 joined to TRBJ1-2; a tentative D match to TRBD1 spans 5 bases. The receptor was isolated from a woman aged 18-29 years in good health and CMV-seronegative. Input material: PBMCs. Read as DNA, the sequence is TGTGCCAGCAGCCTCAGGGAGGTGAGCTATGGCTACACCTTC. The encoded protein is CASSLREVSYGYTF.